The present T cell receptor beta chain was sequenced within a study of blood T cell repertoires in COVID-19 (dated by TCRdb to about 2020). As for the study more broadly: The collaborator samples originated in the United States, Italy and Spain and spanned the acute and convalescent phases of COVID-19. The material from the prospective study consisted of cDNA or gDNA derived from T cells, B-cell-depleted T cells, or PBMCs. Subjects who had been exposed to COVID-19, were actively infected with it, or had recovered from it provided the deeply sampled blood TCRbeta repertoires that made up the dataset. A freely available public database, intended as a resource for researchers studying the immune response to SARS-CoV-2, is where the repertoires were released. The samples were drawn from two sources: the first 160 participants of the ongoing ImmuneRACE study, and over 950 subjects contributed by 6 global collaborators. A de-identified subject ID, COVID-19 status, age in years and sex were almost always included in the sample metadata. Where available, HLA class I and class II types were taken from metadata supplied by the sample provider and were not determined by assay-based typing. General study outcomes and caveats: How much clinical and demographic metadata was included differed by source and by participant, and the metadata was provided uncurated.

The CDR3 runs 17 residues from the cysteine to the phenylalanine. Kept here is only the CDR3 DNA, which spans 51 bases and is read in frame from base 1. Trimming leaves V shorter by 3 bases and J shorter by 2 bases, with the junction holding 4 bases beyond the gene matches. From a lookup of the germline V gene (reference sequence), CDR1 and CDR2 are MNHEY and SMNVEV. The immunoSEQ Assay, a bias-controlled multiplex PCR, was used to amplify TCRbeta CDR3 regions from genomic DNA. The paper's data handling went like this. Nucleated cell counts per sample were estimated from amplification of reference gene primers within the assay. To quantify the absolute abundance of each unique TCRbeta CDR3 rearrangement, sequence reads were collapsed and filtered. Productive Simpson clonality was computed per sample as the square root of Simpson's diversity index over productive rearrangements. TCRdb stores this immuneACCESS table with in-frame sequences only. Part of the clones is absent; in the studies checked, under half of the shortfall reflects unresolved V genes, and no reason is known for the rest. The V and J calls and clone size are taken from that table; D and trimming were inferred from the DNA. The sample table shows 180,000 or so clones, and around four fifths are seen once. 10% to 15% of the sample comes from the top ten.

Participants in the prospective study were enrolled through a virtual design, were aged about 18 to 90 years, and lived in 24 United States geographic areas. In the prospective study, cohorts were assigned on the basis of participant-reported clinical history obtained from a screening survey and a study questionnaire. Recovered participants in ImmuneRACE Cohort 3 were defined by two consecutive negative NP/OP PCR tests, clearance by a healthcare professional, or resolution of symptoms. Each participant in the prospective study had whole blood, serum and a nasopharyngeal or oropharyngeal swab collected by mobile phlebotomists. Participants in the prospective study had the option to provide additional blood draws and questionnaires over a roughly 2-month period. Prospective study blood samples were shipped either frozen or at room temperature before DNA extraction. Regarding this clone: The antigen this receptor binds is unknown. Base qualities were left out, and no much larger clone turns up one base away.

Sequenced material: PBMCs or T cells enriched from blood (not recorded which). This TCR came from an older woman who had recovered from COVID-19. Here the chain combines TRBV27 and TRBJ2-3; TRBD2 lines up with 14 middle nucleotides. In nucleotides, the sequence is TGTGCCAGCAGTTTCAGGACTAGCGGGAGGAACACAGATACGCAGTATTTT. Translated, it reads CASSFRTSGRNTDTQYF.